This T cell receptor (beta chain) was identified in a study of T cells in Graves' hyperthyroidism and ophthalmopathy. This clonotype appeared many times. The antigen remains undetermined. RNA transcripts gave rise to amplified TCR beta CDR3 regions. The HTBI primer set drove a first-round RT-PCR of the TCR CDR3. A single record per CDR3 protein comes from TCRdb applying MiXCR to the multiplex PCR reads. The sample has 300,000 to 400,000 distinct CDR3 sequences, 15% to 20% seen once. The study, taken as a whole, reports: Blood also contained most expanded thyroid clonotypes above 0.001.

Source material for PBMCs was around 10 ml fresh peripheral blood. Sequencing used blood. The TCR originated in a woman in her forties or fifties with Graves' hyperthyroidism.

The CDR3 nucleotides are TGCAGTGCTAGCCGTCAGAACACTGAAGCTTTCTTT. Its translation: CSASRQNTEAFF. The chain uses TRBV20-1 and TRBJ1-1, with D hard to call. This CDR3 comprises 12 residues. Germline loops: CDR1 DFQATT, CDR2 SNEGSKA (reference sequence). The V end lost 3 bases, the J end lost 1 base, and 6 bases lay between the germline ends.